These T cell receptor beta chains were read from a single sample in a study of T cell changes during pregnancy in multiple sclerosis. This table comes from immunoSEQ multiplex PCR, and its TCRdb copy is limited to in-frame clones, with some not included. The sample lists about 99,000 clones, approximately 93% occurring once. Specimen: peripheral blood, collected after pregnancy. The source is a female donor with multiple sclerosis, enrolled in a pregnancy study. CDR3s include the opening cysteine and the closing phenylalanine or tryptophan.

j_call: TRBJ1-1
v_call: TRBV6-6
cdr3_aa: CASRSGETEAFF

j_call: TRBJ2-3
v_call: TRBV20-1
cdr3_aa: CSALGTDTQYF

j_call: TRBJ2-7
v_call: TRBV5-1
cdr3_aa: CASSLGLASSYEQYF

j_call: TRBJ1-5
v_call: TRBV2
cdr3_aa: CASSVTGMNQPQHF

j_call: TRBJ2-1
v_call: TRBV11-2
cdr3_aa: CASRLGLGGLYNEQFF

j_call: TRBJ2-5
v_call: TRBV29-1
cdr3_aa: CSVLRGETQYF

j_call: TRBJ2-1
v_call: TRBV5-4
cdr3_aa: CASSDSSGSYNEQFF

j_call: TRBJ2-1
v_call: TRBV14
cdr3_aa: CASSPRDLTSGRRNEQFF

j_call: TRBJ2-7
v_call: TRBV7-2
cdr3_aa: CASSLRTGGTGPYEQYF

j_call: TRBJ2-2
v_call: TRBV7-6
cdr3_aa: CASGQTGTTGELFF

j_call: TRBJ2-7
v_call: TRBV7-6
cdr3_aa: CASSLGTGLNSEQYF

j_call: TRBJ2-1
v_call: TRBV7-9
cdr3_aa: CASSSGTSGSRDEQFF

j_call: TRBJ1-2
v_call: TRBV9
cdr3_aa: CASSVSRGNSYGYTF

j_call: TRBJ2-2
v_call: TRBV28
cdr3_aa: CASSFRGTGELFF

j_call: TRBJ2-7
v_call: TRBV6-1
cdr3_aa: CASGTSGSINEQYF

j_call: TRBJ2-5
v_call: TRBV28
cdr3_aa: CASTTSGTGRGETQYF

j_call: TRBJ2-7
v_call: TRBV19
cdr3_aa: CASSGSTGSYEQYF

j_call: TRBJ2-7
v_call: TRBV11-2
cdr3_aa: CASSFTDGLAYEQYF

j_call: TRBJ2-1
v_call: TRBV20-1
cdr3_aa: CSALGGEQFF

j_call: TRBJ1-1
v_call: TRBV28
cdr3_aa: CASSFRGSGTEAFF

j_call: TRBJ2-7
v_call: TRBV7-8
cdr3_aa: CASSPVATGGYEQYF

j_call: TRBJ1-2
v_call: TRBV7-6
cdr3_aa: CASSLATKVGGGNGYTF

j_call: TRBJ2-7
v_call: TRBV29-1
cdr3_aa: CSVVGHSHEQYF